This TCR beta chain comes out of a study of T cells in Graves' hyperthyroidism and ophthalmopathy. Study summary: Sampling of peripheral blood happened at initial diagnosis, prior to any treatment.

RNA transcripts provided the source from which TCR beta CDR3 regions were amplified. The primer set for the first-round RT-PCR of the TCR CDR3 was HTBI. TCRdb reprocessed the multiplex PCR reads via MiXCR and lists one record per CDR3 protein. The repertoire holds over 450,000 distinct CDR3 sequences, approximately 15% seen once, with under 20% in the top ten. The receptor's source is a woman younger than 30 with Graves' hyperthyroidism. Sequenced sample: blood.

The CDR3 DNA follows: TGCAGTGCCCCCCGGATCGGGTGGCGGGAGGGAGACCTAGACACAGATACGCAGTATTTT. Encoded protein: CSAPRIGWREGDLDTDTQYF. The rearrangement links TRBV20-1 to TRBJ2-3; 9 bases agree with TRBD2. Germline V gives CDR1 DFQATT, CDR2 SNEGSKA (reference sequence). V lost 6 bases, J lost 2 bases, and 24 bases stayed unmatched. This CDR3 has 20 amino acids.